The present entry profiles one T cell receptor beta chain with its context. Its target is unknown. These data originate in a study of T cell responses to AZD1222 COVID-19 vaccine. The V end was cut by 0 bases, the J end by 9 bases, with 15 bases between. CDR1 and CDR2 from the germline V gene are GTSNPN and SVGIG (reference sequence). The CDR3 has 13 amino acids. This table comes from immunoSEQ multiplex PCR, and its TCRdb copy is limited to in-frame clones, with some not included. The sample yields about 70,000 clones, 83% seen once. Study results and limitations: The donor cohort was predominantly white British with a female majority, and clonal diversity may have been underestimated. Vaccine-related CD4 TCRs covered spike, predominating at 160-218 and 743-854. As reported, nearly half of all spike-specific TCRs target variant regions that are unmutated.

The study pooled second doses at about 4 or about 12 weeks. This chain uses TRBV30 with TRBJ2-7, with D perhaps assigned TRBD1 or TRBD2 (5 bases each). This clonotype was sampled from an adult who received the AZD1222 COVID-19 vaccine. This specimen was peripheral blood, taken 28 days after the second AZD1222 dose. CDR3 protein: CAWSVRGNEVQYF. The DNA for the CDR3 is TGTGCCTGGAGTGTACGGGGCAACGAGGTGCAGTACTTC.